The clone carrying this T cell receptor (beta chain) was picked up a small number of times. A second roughly 6 to 12 cycle PCR used barcoded and J-beta primers. TCRdb re-derived calls from the 5' RACE reads in MiXCR, one entry per CDR3 protein. The sample has about 780,000 distinct CDR3 sequences; roughly 24% are singletons. The study recruited healthy Caucasian donors from Russia who were aged about 6 to 95. This entry belongs to a study of blood T cells in healthy people across ages. There are 15 residues in the CDR3. Germline assignment: CDR1 SQVTM and CDR2 ANQGSEA. The V gene lost 4 bases and the J gene lost 0 bases, with 15 bases spanning the gap. In addition, the sample was reused for a study of T cells of mothers and their children.

The chain couples TRBV29-1 to TRBJ1-1; D call uncertain. This TCR came from a boy younger than 18 in good health. What was sequenced was blood. CDR3 DNA sequence: TGCAGCGTTGTTTCCAGGAGAACACTGAACACTGAAGCTTTCTTT. Its protein product is CSVVSRRTLNTEAFF.